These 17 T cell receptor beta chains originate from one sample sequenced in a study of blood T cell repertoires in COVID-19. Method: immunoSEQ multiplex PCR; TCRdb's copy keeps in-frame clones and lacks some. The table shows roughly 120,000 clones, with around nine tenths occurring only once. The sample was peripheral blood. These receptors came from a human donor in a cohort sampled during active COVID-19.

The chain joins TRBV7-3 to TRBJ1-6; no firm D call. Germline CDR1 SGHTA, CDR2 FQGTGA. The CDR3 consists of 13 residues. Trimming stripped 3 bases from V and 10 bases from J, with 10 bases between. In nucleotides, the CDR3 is TGTGCCAGCAGCTTGGGGAGTAGGTCACCCCTCCACTTT. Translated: CASSLGSRSPLHF.

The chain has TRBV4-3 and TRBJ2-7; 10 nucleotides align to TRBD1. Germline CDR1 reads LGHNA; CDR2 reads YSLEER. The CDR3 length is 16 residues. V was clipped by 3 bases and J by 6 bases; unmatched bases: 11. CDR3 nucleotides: TGCGCCAGCAGCCAGGGACCCGGGACAGGGGTCTCCGAGCAGTACTTC. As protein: CASSQGPGTGVSEQYF.

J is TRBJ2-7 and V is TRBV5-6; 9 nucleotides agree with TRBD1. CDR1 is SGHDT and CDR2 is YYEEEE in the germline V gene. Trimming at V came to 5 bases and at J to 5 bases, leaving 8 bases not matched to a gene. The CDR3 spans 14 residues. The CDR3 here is CASRGGTGWNEQYF. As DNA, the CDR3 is TGTGCCAGCAGGGGCGGGACAGGGTGGAACGAGCAGTACTTC. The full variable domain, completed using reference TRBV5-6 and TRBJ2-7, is DAGVTQSPTHLIKTRGQQVTLRCSPKSGHDTVSWYQQALGQGPQFIFQYYEEEERQRGNFPDRFSGHQFPNYSSELNVNALLLGDSALYLCASRGGTGWNEQYFGPGTRLTVT.

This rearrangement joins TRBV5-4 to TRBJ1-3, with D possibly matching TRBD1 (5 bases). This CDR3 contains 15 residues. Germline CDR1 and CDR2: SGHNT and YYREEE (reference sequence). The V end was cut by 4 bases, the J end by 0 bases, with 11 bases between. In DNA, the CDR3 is TGTGCCAGCAGCCTCGGGGGGGACTCTGGAAACACCATATATTTT. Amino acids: CASSLGGDSGNTIYF.

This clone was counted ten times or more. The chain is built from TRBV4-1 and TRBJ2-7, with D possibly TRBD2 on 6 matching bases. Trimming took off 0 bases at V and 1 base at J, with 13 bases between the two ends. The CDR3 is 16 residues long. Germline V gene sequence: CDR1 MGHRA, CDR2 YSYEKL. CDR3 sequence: CASSQELPGASYEQYF. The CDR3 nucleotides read TGCGCCAGCAGCCAAGAATTACCGGGAGCGTCCTACGAGCAGTACTTC.

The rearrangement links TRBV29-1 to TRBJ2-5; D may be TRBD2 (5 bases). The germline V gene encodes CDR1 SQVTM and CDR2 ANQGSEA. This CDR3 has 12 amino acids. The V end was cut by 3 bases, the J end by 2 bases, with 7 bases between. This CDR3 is CSVDQRQETQYF. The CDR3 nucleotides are TGCAGCGTTGACCAGCGGCAAGAGACCCAGTACTTC.

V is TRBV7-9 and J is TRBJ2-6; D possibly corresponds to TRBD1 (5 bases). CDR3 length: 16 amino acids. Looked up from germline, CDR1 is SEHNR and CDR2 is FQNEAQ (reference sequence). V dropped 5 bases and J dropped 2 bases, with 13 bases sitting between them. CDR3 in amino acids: CASSRLGLPGANVLTF. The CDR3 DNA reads TGTGCCAGCAGCCGATTGGGGCTTCCTGGGGCCAACGTCCTGACTTTC.

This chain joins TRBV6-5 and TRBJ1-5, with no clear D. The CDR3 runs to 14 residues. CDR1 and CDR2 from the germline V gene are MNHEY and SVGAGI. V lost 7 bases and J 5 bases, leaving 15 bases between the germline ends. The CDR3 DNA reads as TGTGCCAGCAAAACGGGGAATCCGGATCAGCCCCAGCATTTT. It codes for CASKTGNPDQPQHF.

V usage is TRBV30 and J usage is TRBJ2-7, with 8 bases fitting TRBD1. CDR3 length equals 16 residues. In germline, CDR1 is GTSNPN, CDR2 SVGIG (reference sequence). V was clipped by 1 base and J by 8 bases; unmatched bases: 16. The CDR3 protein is CAWSAQGARASQKQYF. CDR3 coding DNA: TGTGCCTGGAGTGCCCAGGGGGCGAGAGCCTCCCAAAAGCAGTACTTC. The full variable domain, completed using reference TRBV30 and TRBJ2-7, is SQTIHQWPATLVQPVGSPLSLECTVEGTSNPNLYWYRQAAGRGLQLLFYSVGIGQISSEVPQNLSASRPQDRQFILSSKKLLLSDSGFYLCAWSAQGARASQKQYFGPGTRLTVT.

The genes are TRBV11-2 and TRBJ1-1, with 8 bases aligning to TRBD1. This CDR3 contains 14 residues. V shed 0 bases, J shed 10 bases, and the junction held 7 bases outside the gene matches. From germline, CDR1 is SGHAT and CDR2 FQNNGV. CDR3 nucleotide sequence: TGTGCCAGCAGCTTAGAAATCCCAGGGACAGGAGCTTTCTTT. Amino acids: CASSLEIPGTGAFF.

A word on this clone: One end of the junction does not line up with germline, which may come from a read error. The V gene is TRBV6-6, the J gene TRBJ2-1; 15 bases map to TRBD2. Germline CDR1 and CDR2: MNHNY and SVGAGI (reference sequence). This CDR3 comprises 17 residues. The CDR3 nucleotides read TGTGCCAGCAGTCCTCGGACTAGCGGGGGGGGGTACAGTGAGCAGTTCTTC. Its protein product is CASSPRTSGGGYSEQFF.

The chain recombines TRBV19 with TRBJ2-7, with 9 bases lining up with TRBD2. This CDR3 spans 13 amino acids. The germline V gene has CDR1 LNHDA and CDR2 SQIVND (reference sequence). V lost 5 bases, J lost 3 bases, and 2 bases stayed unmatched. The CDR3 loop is CASSPAGGYEQYF. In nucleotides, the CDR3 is TGTGCCAGTAGTCCAGCGGGGGGCTACGAGCAGTACTTC. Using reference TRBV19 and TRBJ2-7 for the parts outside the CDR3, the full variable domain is DGGITQSPKYLFRKEGQNVTLSCEQNLNHDAMYWYRQDPGQGLRLIYYSQIVNDFQKGDIAEGYSVSREKKESFPLTVTSAQKNPTAFYLCASSPAGGYEQYFGPGTRLTVT.

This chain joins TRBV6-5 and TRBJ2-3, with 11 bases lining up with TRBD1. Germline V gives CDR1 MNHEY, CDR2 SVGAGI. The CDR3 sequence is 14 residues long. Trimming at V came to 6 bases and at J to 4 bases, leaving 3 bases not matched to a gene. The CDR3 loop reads CASRGDRGADTQYF. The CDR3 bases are TGTGCCAGCAGGGGGGACAGGGGGGCAGATACGCAGTATTTT.

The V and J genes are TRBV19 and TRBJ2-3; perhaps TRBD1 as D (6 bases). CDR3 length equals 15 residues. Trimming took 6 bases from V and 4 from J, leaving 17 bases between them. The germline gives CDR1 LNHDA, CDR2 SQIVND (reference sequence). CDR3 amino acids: CASSPGHEFPDTQYF. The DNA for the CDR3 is TGTGCCAGTAGCCCGGGACATGAATTCCCAGATACGCAGTATTTT.

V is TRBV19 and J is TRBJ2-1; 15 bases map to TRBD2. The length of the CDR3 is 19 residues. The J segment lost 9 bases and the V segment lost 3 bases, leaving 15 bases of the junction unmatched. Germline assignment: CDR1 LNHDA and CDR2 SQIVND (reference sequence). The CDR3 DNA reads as TGTGCCAGTAGTATTGAGGACAGGGGGACTAGCGGGAGGATCCGTGAGCAGTTCTTC. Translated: CASSIEDRGTSGRIREQFF. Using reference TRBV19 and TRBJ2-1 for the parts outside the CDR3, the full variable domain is DGGITQSPKYLFRKEGQNVTLSCEQNLNHDAMYWYRQDPGQGLRLIYYSQIVNDFQKGDIAEGYSVSREKKESFPLTVTSAQKNPTAFYLCASSIEDRGTSGRIREQFFGPGTRLTVL.

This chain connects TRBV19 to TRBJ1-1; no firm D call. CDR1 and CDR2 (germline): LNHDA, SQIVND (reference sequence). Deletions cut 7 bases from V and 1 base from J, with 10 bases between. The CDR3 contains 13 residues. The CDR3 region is CASNPQANTEAFF. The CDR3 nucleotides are TGTGCCAGTAACCCTCAGGCGAACACTGAAGCTTTCTTT. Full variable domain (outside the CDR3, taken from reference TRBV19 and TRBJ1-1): DGGITQSPKYLFRKEGQNVTLSCEQNLNHDAMYWYRQDPGQGLRLIYYSQIVNDFQKGDIAEGYSVSREKKESFPLTVTSAQKNPTAFYLCASNPQANTEAFFGQGTRLTVV.

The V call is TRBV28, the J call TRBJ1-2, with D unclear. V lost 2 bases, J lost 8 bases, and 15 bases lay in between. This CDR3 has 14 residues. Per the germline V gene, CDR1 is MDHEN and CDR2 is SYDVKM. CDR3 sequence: CASSLRAPREGYTF. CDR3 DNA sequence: TGTGCCAGCAGTTTAAGAGCCCCGCGGGAGGGCTACACCTTC.